Below are 15 T cell receptor beta chains sequenced from a single sample in a study of post-analysis software for immune sequencing data. The study, taken as a whole, reports: A few TRBV segments appeared more often in patients than in controls, and TRBV5-6, TRBV5-1 and TRBV20-1 were among these.

Each TCR beta cDNA library carried unique molecular identifiers. TCRdb recomputed calls from the PCR reads with MiXCR, one row per CDR3 protein. The table lists about 400,000 distinct CDR3 sequences, around a third of them singletons, with about an eighth in the top ten. No antigen has been assigned to these receptors. Source material: blood. The receptor set was obtained from a girl between 5 and 17 years old with multiple sclerosis.

CDR3 loop: CASSEEDFNTQYF. DNA for the CDR3: TGTGCCAGCAGTGAAGAAGACTTTAATACGCAGTATTTT. The chain employs TRBV6-1 and TRBJ2-3; D remains ambiguous. This CDR3 region has 13 residues. V lost 1 base and J 7 bases, leaving 9 bases between the germline ends. Looked up from germline, CDR1 is MNHNS and CDR2 is SASEGT.

The chain is built from TRBV13 and TRBJ2-7, with D maybe TRBD1 (6 bases). Trimming removed 4 bases at V and 4 bases at J, with 17 bases between. Germline V gene lookup returns CDR1 PRHDT and CDR2 FYEKMQ (reference sequence). The CDR3 covers 15 residues. The CDR3 loop reads CASSSEERGGYEQYF. Here the CDR3 DNA reads TGTGCCAGCAGCTCCGAAGAGCGAGGGGGTTACGAGCAGTACTTC.

The chain uses TRBV12-3 or TRBV12-4 and TRBJ1-5; tentative D call: TRBD1 (5 bases). The CDR3 totals 16 residues. Trimming pared 5 bases from V and 6 bases from J, leaving 20 bases between. The CDR3: CASSPRGGAIPQPQHF. CDR3 in DNA: TGTGCCAGCAGTCCGCGAGGAGGGGCGATCCCTCAGCCCCAGCATTTT.

This clonotype came up a few times. The J gene is TRBJ2-7, the V gene TRBV4-3, with 7 bases aligning to TRBD1. Germline V CDR1 and CDR2: LGHNA, YSLEER. V dropped 3 bases and J dropped 4; count of bases not matched to a gene: 9. The length of the CDR3 is 15 residues. The CDR3 loop reads CASSHTTGHMYEQYF. In DNA, the CDR3 is TGCGCCAGCAGCCACACGACAGGGCATATGTACGAGCAGTACTTC.

This clonotype was picked up many times. CDR3 region: CASSLVSDDYGYTF. The CDR3 DNA reads as TGTGCCAGCAGCTTAGTCTCAGACGACTATGGCTACACCTTC. V is TRBV7-2 and J is TRBJ1-2; D gene unclear. The germline V and J ends were trimmed by 1 base and 3 bases, with 9 bases remaining between them. The CDR3 length is 14 residues. CDR1 and CDR2 (germline): SGHTA, FQGNSA.

The chain links TRBV5-1 to TRBJ2-7, with D maybe TRBD2 (7 bases). Germline V gene data show CDR1 as SGHRS and CDR2 as YFSETQ. Trimming took 4 bases from V and 3 from J, leaving 11 bases between them. CDR3 length equals 13 residues. The CDR3 DNA follows: TGCGCCAGCAGCAGGGGGGGTAACTACGAGCAGTACTTC. It is translated as CASSRGGNYEQYF.

The chain is built from TRBV7-9 and TRBJ1-4; D is unclear. Germline V gives CDR1 SEHNR, CDR2 FQNEAQ (reference sequence). CDR3 length: 15 amino acids. V dropped 2 bases and J dropped 4 bases, with 11 bases sitting between them. CDR3 DNA sequence: TGTGCCAGCAGCTTAAGAACAGATAGTAATGAAAAACTGTTTTTT. It is translated as CASSLRTDSNEKLFF.

The chain has TRBV20-1 and TRBJ1-2; D is uncertain. The germline CDR1 and CDR2 sequences are DFQATT and SNEGSKA (reference sequence). V was pared by 0 bases and J by 1 base, with 15 bases between. This CDR3 comprises 16 residues. In nucleotides, the CDR3 is TGCAGTGCTAGAGATAGAGCAGTACAGCTTAACTATGGCTACACCTTC. This sequence encodes CSARDRAVQLNYGYTF.

This clonotype was observed a handful of times. The V call is TRBV6-6, the J call TRBJ2-3; TRBD1 is a possible D gene (6 bases). V was shortened by 4 bases and J by 0 bases, with 11 bases between the two germline ends. CDR1 MNHNY and CDR2 SVGAGI come from the germline V gene (reference sequence). This CDR3 spans 15 amino acids. The CDR3 protein is CASSWTEPSTDTQYF. The CDR3 region has the DNA TGTGCCAGCAGTTGGACAGAACCTAGCACAGATACGCAGTATTTT.

The J gene is TRBJ2-3, the V gene TRBV5-1; possibly TRBD2 for D (5 bases). Trimming took 3 bases from V and 4 from J, leaving 12 bases between them. CDR1 SGHRS and CDR2 YFSETQ come from the germline V gene. This CDR3 has 14 amino acids. CDR3 region: CASSWNLAPDTQYF. The CDR3 DNA reads as TGCGCCAGCAGCTGGAATCTAGCACCAGATACGCAGTATTTT.

This clonotype turned up a few times. The chain has TRBV28 and TRBJ1-2, with a weak D call TRBD1 (6 bases). Trimming removed 5 bases from V and 3 bases from J, with 16 bases in between. The CDR3 covers 15 residues. Germline CDR1 is MDHEN and CDR2 is SYDVKM. The chain's CDR3 is CASSPLGEGDYGYTF. Written as DNA, the CDR3 is TGTGCCAGCAGTCCCCTCGGGGAGGGGGACTATGGCTACACCTTC.

Only a few counts were recorded for this clonotype. J is TRBJ2-7 and V is TRBV12-5, with 8 bases matching TRBD2. With 6 bases clipped from V and 0 bases from J, the junction kept 7 bases outside the gene matches. The V gene's germline CDR1 is LGHNT and CDR2 FRNRAP. The CDR3 totals 15 residues. The CDR3 coding sequence is TGTGCTAGTGGGGTGGCTAGCGGGCTCTCCTACGAGCAGTACTTC. Encoded protein: CASGVASGLSYEQYF.

The chain links TRBV7-9 to TRBJ1-2; D gene ambiguous. The CDR3 has 13 residues. Trimming stripped 2 bases from V and 8 bases from J, with 12 bases between. The germline gives CDR1 SEHNR, CDR2 FQNEAQ (reference sequence). The chain's CDR3 is CASSLSRGPGYTF. The CDR3 nucleotides are TGTGCCAGCAGCTTATCTCGGGGTCCAGGCTACACCTTC.

This clonotype was counted only a few times. The rearrangement joins TRBV7-2 to TRBJ1-1; 7 bases map to TRBD1. The ends lost 3 bases at V and 6 bases at J; junction bases unmatched: 7. This CDR3 region has 14 residues. The V gene's germline CDR1 is SGHTA and CDR2 FQGNSA. The CDR3 loop is CASSFNRGQAEAFF. The DNA of the CDR3 is TGTGCCAGCAGCTTCAACAGGGGTCAGGCTGAAGCTTTCTTT.

This clonotype came up a few times. The V call is TRBV20-1, the J call TRBJ1-1; perhaps TRBD1 as D (6 bases). Germline CDR1 reads DFQATT; CDR2 reads SNEGSKA (reference sequence). V was shortened by 6 bases and J by 6 bases, with 26 bases between the two germline ends. The CDR3 is made up of 16 amino acids. CDR3 region: CSARTSQGRIGAEAFF. CDR3 DNA: TGCAGTGCCCGAACCTCACAGGGACGGATCGGGGCTGAAGCTTTCTTT.